This T cell receptor (beta chain) is drawn from a study of yellow fever vaccine responses in identical twins. Study observations and caveats: After vaccination, twins' T cell response reportedly seemed partly convergent, partly personalized.

Each CDR3 protein gets one entry after TCRdb re-called the RT-PCR reads with MiXCR. The data contain some 5,000 distinct CDR3 sequences, less than 75% of them singletons. About this clonotype: Its antigen is unidentified.

The CDR3 covers 16 residues. The J segment lost 3 bases and the V segment lost 0 bases, leaving 3 bases of the junction unmatched. Germline V gives CDR1 SNHLY, CDR2 FYNNEI. Specimen: T cells from blood (PBMCs), unsorted or a sorted subset (not recorded which), collected before or after yellow fever vaccination (not recorded which). This chain joins TRBV2 and TRBJ2-1, with 9 bases fitting TRBD1. The origin of this receptor is a woman between 18 and 29 years old who received the yellow fever vaccine. The CDR3, as DNA: TGTGCCAGCAGTGAAGCGGGGACAGGGTTCTACAATGAGCAGTTCTTC. This translates into CASSEAGTGFYNEQFF.